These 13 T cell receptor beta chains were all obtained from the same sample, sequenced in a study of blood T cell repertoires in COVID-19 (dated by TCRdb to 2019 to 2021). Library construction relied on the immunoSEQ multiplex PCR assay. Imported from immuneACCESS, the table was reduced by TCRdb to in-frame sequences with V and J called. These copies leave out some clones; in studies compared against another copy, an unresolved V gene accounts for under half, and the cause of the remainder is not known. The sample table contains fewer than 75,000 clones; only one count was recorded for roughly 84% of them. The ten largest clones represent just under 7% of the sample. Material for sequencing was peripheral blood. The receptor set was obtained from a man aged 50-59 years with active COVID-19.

The CDR3 loop reads CSVEDRVLYNEQFF. The DNA of the CDR3 is TGCAGCGTTGAAGATCGCGTCCTCTACAATGAGCAGTTCTTC. The chain has TRBV29-1 and TRBJ2-1; D remains unclear. The CDR3 has 14 amino acids. With 0 bases removed from V and 3 bases from J, the gap between germline ends came to 9 bases. Germline CDR1 reads SQVTM; CDR2 reads ANQGSEA.

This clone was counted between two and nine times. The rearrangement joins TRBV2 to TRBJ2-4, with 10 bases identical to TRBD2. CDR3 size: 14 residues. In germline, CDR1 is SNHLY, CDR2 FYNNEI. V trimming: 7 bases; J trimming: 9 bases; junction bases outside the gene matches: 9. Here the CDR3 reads CASTSRTSGGIQYF. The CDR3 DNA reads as TGTGCCAGCACCTCTCGGACTAGCGGTGGCATTCAGTACTTC.

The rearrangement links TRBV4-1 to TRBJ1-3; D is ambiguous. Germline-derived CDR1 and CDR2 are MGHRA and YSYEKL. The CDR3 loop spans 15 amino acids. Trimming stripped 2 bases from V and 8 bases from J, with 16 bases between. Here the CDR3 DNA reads TGCGCCAGCAGCCAACCCCTGAGAGGCAGCCACACCATATATTTT. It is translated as CASSQPLRGSHTIYF.

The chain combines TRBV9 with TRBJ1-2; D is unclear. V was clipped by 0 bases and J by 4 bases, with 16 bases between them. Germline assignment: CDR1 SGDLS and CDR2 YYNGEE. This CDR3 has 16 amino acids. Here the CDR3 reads CASSVDPVSSTYGYTF. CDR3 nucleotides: TGTGCCAGCAGCGTAGATCCGGTGTCCTCCACCTATGGCTACACCTTC.

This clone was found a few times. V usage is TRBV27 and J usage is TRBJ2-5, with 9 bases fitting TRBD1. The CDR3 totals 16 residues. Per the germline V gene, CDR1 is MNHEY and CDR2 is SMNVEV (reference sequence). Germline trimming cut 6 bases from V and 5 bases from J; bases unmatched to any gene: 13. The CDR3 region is CASSSKLTGGWETQYF. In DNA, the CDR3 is TGTGCCAGCAGCAGCAAACTCACAGGGGGCTGGGAGACCCAGTACTTC.

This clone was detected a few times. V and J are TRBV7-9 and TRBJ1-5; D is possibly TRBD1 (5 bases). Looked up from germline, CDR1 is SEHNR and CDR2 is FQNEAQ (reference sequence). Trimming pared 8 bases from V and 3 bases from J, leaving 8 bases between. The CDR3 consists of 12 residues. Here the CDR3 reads CASGADNQPQHF. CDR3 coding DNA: TGTGCCAGCGGGGCGGACAATCAGCCCCAGCATTTT.

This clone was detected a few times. As DNA, the CDR3 is TGTGCCAGCAGCTTAGGCTGGACAGGGGGCATTCAGCCCCAGCATTTT. It codes for CASSLGWTGGIQPQHF. The chain carries TRBV13 and TRBJ1-5; 11 bases match TRBD1. With V trimmed by 0 bases and J by 6 bases, 4 bases remained unmatched. Per the germline V gene, CDR1 is PRHDT and CDR2 is FYEKMQ (reference sequence). This CDR3 contains 16 residues. Full variable domain (outside the CDR3, taken from reference TRBV13 and TRBJ1-5): AAGVIQSPRHLIKEKRETATLKCYPIPRHDTVYWYQQGPGQDPQFLISFYEKMQSDKGSIPDRFSAQQFSDYHSELNMSSLELGDSALYFCASSLGWTGGIQPQHFGDGTRLSIL.

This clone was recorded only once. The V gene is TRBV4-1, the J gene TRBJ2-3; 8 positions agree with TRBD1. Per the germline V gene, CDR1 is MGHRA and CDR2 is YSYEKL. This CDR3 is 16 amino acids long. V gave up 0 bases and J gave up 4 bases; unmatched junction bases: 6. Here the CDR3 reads CASSQDVGQASDTQYF. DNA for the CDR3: TGCGCCAGCAGCCAAGATGTGGGACAGGCTTCAGATACGCAGTATTTT.

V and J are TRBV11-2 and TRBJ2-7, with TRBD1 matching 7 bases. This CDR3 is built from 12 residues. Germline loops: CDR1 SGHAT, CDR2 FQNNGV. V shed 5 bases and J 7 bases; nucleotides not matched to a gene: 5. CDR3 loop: CASSHRGGEQYV. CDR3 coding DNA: TGTGCCAGCAGCCACAGGGGTGGGGAGCAGTACGTC.

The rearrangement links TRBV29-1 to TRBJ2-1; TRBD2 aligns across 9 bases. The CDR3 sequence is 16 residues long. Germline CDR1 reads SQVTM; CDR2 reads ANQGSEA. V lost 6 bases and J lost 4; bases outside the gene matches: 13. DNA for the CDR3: TGCAGCGTACCCTCTTCAGCGGGAGGAACATACAATGAGCAGTTCTTC. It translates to CSVPSSAGGTYNEQFF.

Here the CDR3 DNA reads TGTGCCAGCAGTTTGCAGGGGAGCACAGATACGCAGTATTTT. It translates to CASSLQGSTDTQYF. The chain is built from TRBV27 and TRBJ2-3; maybe TRBD1 (6 bases). This CDR3 has 14 amino acids. V gave up 3 bases and J gave up 0 bases, with 7 bases separating them. CDR1 is MNHEY and CDR2 is SMNVEV in the germline V gene (reference sequence).

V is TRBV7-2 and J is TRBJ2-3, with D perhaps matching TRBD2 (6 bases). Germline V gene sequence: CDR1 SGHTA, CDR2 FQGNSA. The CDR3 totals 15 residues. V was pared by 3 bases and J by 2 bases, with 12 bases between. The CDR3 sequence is CASSLAGITTDTQYF. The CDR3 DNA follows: TGTGCCAGCAGCTTGGCGGGGATAACCACAGATACGCAGTATTTT.

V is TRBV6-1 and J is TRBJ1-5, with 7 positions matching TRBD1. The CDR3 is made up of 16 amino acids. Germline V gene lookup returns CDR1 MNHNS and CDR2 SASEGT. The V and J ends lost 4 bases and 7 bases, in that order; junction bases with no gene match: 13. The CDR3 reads CASSARNDRVGQPQHF. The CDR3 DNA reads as TGTGCCAGCAGTGCCCGCAACGACAGGGTCGGCCAGCCCCAGCATTTT.